Below, 2 T cell receptor beta chains from the same sample are listed, as sequenced in a study of cytomegalovirus exposure and HLA in healthy donors. Libraries were prepared by immunoSEQ multiplex PCR; TCRdb keeps only in-frame clonotypes and omits some of them. The table shows about 200,000 clones, with more than 75% occurring only once. Sequenced material: PBMCs. These receptor sequences come from a young woman in good health and CMV-seropositive.

The chain employs TRBV2 and TRBJ2-7, with 9 bases identical to TRBD2. Germline CDR1 reads SNHLY; CDR2 reads FYNNEI. This CDR3 is built from 15 residues. Unmatched junction bases numbered 6, after V lost 6 bases and J lost 0 bases. The CDR3 coding sequence is TGTGCCAGCAGGAAAGAGACTAGCGGCTCCTACGAGCAGTACTTC. It codes for CASRKETSGSYEQYF.

This chain connects TRBV5-4 to TRBJ2-1; tentatively, D is TRBD2 (5 bases). Trimming cost V 1 base and J 0 bases, with 14 bases left between them. Germline CDR1 is SGHNT and CDR2 is YYREEE (reference sequence). The CDR3 covers 17 residues. The CDR3 region is CASSLLAARDSYNEQFF. CDR3 nucleotide sequence: TGTGCCAGCAGCTTGCTAGCAGCCCGAGACTCCTACAATGAGCAGTTCTTC.